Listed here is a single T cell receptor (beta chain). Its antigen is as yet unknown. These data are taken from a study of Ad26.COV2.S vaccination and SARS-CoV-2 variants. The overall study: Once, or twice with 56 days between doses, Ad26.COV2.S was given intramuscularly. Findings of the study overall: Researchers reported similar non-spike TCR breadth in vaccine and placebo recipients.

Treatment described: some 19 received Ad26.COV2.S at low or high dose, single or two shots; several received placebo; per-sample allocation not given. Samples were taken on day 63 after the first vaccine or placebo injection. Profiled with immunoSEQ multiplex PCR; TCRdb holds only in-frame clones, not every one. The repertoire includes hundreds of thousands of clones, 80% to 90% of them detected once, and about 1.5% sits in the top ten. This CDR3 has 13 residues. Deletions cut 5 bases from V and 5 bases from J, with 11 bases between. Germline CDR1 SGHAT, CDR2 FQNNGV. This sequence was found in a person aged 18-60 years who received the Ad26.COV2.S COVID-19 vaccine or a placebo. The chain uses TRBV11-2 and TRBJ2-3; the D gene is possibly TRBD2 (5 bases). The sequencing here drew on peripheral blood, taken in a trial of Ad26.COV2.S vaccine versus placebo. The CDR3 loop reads CASSGPGKDTQYF. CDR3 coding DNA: TGTGCCAGCAGCGGTCCGGGGAAAGATACGCAGTATTTT.